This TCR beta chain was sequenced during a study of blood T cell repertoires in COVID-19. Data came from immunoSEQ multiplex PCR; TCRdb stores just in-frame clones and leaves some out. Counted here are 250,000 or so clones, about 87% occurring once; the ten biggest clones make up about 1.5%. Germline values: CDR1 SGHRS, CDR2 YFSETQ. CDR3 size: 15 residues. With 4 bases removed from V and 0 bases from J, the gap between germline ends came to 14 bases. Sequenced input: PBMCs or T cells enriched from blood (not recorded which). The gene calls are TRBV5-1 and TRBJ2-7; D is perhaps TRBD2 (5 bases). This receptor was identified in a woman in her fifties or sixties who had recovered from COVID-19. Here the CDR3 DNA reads TGCGCCAGCAGCACCGGGTCTGGGAGCTCCTACGAGCAGTACTTC. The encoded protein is CASSTGSGSSYEQYF.